This T cell receptor (beta chain) was captured by sequencing in a study of read filtering for tumor transcriptome and immune sequencing. Across the study: Whole-transcriptome libraries were prepared after DNase treatment. RNA-seq yielded only about 75 to 1273 TCR reads, IR-seq about 4 to 10.27 million.

This clonotype was counted at least ten times. Antigen unknown. At the time of active disease, bone marrow was collected from every patient. Study conclusions and caveats: Correlation between methods rose after single-read clonotypes were removed.

The library was built from about 0.4 ug RNA with molecular barcoded adaptors for alpha/delta and beta/gamma chains. Via MiXCR, TCRdb re-called the reads, giving one row per CDR3 protein. Counted here are around 33,000 distinct CDR3 sequences, approximately 17% occurring once; the ten biggest clones make up around 16%. The V gene's germline CDR1 is SNHLY and CDR2 FYNNEI. Trimming took off 4 bases at V and 7 bases at J, with 10 bases between the two ends. The CDR3 runs to 12 residues. This TCR was recovered from a donor over 35 with multiple myeloma. Sequencing used a population of CD138-negative cells sorted from bone marrow. V gene TRBV2 combines with J gene TRBJ2-5; D is unresolved. The CDR3 DNA reads as TGTGCCAGCAGTGGCCCCGCAGGGACCCAGTACTTC. Translated: CASSGPAGTQYF.